These T cell receptor beta chains were read from a single sample in a study of shared clonotypes between healthy human individuals. Measured with immunoSEQ multiplex PCR; TCRdb has only the in-frame clones, and not every one. This table holds approximately 2.4 million clones, approximately 96% found once. The specimen sequenced was naive CD4+ T cells sorted from blood. These receptor sequences come from a man between 18 and 35 years old in good health. Both conserved end residues are part of each CDR3. Fields, in order: J gene, clone size, V gene, D gene, CDR3 protein, CDR3 DNA. The D gene is left open where the match is weak. Size tells how often a clone was seen (once, few, many) or the class of an expanded clone, and some rows leave it out.

TRBJ2-5,.,TRBV30,.,CAWSRGQETQYF,TGTGCCTGGAGCCGGGGCCAAGAGACCCAGTACTTC
TRBJ2-3,.,TRBV28,TRBD1,CASSLLGQGPGSTDTQYF,TGTGCCAGCAGTTTACTAGGACAGGGGCCCGGGAGCACAGATACGCAGTATTTT
TRBJ1-5,.,TRBV6-5,TRBD1,CASSSSRDRQPQHF,TGTGCCAGCAGTTCGTCCCGGGACAGACAGCCCCAGCATTTT
TRBJ2-5,.,TRBV6-4,TRBD2,CASSVSGTSGEETQYF,TGTGCCAGCAGTGTTTCCGGGACTAGCGGGGAAGAGACCCAGTACTTC
TRBJ1-2,.,TRBV10-3,.,CAISGSGYGYTF,TGTGCCATCAGTGGTTCGGGATATGGCTACACCTTC
TRBJ1-4,.,TRBV25-1,.,CASSEVGGGYYEKLFF,TGTGCCAGCAGTGAAGTGGGGGGCGGATATTATGAAAAACTGTTTTTT
TRBJ1-5,.,TRBV7-9,.,CASSPGHNQPQHF,TGTGCCAGCAGCCCGGGACATAATCAGCCCCAGCATTTT
TRBJ2-2,.,TRBV6-5,.,CASSYAPWTGELFF,TGTGCCAGCAGTTATGCCCCATGGACCGGGGAGCTGTTTTTT
TRBJ2-7,.,TRBV7-8,TRBD2,CASSLGLAGAWEQYF,TGTGCCAGCAGCCTTGGACTAGCGGGAGCTTGGGAGCAGTACTTC
TRBJ2-2,.,TRBV29-1,TRBD2,CSVRRGSHTGELFF,TGCAGCGTCCGACGCGGGAGCCACACCGGGGAGCTGTTTTTT
TRBJ2-1,.,TRBV5-1,TRBD2,CASSSSGGPYNEQFF,TGCGCCAGCAGCTCAAGCGGGGGCCCTTACAATGAGCAGTTCTTC
TRBJ2-1,.,TRBV2,.,CASGVGEQFF,TGTGCCAGCGGAGTGGGTGAGCAGTTCTTC
TRBJ2-7,.,TRBV27,TRBD1,CASSFTGTGFYEQYF,TGTGCCAGCAGTTTCACGGGGACAGGATTCTACGAGCAGTACTTC
TRBJ2-1,.,TRBV7-2,TRBD2,CASSLELAGGRNEQFF,TGTGCCAGCAGCTTAGAATTGGCGGGAGGCCGCAATGAGCAGTTCTTC
TRBJ1-2,.,TRBV10-3,.,CATGDGRANYGYTF,TGTGCCACGGGAGACGGCAGGGCTAACTATGGCTACACCTTC
TRBJ2-3,.,TRBV7-6,.,CASSLIVDTQYF,TGTGCCAGCAGCCTAATAGTGGATACGCAGTATTTT
TRBJ2-1,.,TRBV15,.,CATSRDGTRNEQFF,TGTGCCACCAGCAGAGATGGGACCAGGAATGAGCAGTTCTTC
TRBJ1-2,.,TRBV19,TRBD1,CASSIGSGQGYGYTF,TGTGCCAGTAGTATAGGGTCGGGACAGGGCTATGGCTACACCTTC
TRBJ1-1,once,TRBV12-5,.,CASGLSPQGSEAFF,TGTGCTAGTGGGTTATCCCCCCAGGGTTCGGAAGCTTTCTTT
TRBJ2-5,.,TRBV10-1,.,CASSNGGPETQYF,TGCGCCAGCAGTAACGGGGGTCCAGAGACCCAGTACTTC
TRBJ1-1,.,TRBV2,.,CASRRFTEAFF,TGTGCCAGCAGGCGCTTCACTGAAGCTTTCTTT
TRBJ2-7,.,TRBV18,.,CASSPNRDIYEQYF,TGTGCCAGCTCACCCAACCGGGACATCTACGAGCAGTACTTC
TRBJ2-1,.,TRBV9,TRBD2,CASSSGTSYNEQFF,TGTGCCAGCAGCTCAGGGACTAGCTACAATGAGCAGTTCTTC
TRBJ2-3,.,TRBV19,TRBD2,CASSQTSGRTDTQYF,TGTGCCAGTAGTCAGACTAGCGGGAGAACAGATACGCAGTATTTT
TRBJ2-2,.,TRBV6-5,.,CASSYSGPMNTGELFF,TGTGCCAGCAGTTACTCGGGACCTATGAACACCGGGGAGCTGTTTTTT
TRBJ1-2,.,TRBV18,.,CASSPGAGSLGYTF,TGTGCCAGCTCACCTGGGGCAGGTAGCCTTGGCTACACCTTC
TRBJ1-2,.,TRBV5-1,.,CASILGEGDGTYGYTF,TGCGCCAGCATCCTTGGGGAGGGCGACGGGACCTATGGCTACACCTTC
TRBJ1-4,.,TRBV5-1,TRBD1,CASSRTGGASNEKLFF,TGCGCCAGCAGCAGGACAGGGGGTGCTTCTAATGAAAAACTGTTTTTT
TRBJ2-1,.,TRBV7-9,TRBD2,CASSFGTSGGNEQFF,TGTGCCAGCAGCTTCGGGACTAGCGGGGGCAATGAGCAGTTCTTC
TRBJ2-7,.,TRBV9,.,CASSFRQESSYEQYF,TGTGCCAGCAGCTTCAGACAGGAGAGCTCCTACGAGCAGTACTTC
TRBJ2-1,.,TRBV5-1,.,CASSRQLASSYNEQFF,TGCGCCAGCAGCCGACAGCTAGCGAGCTCCTACAATGAGCAGTTCTTC
TRBJ2-7,once,TRBV6-5,.,CASSYSASSYEQYF,TGTGCCAGCAGTTACTCGGCCAGCTCCTACGAGCAGTACTTC
TRBJ2-2,.,TRBV2,TRBD1,CASSRGQGGTGELFF,TGTGCCAGCAGCCGGGGACAGGGAGGCACCGGGGAGCTGTTTTTT
TRBJ1-5,.,TRBV30,.,CAWRAGPSNQPQHF,TGTGCCTGGAGGGCCGGTCCTAGCAATCAGCCCCAGCATTTT
TRBJ2-2,.,TRBV18,.,CASSPRGQAGTGELFF,TGTGCCAGCTCACCACGAGGGCAGGCGGGCACCGGGGAGCTGTTTTTT
TRBJ1-4,.,TRBV5-1,.,CASSFYGGKNEKLFF,TGCGCCAGCAGCTTTTACGGTGGGAAAAACGAAAAACTGTTTTTT
TRBJ1-1,.,TRBV5-1,TRBD1,CASSLSTKGQSEAFF,TGCGCCAGCAGCCTTAGCACCAAGGGACAGTCTGAAGCTTTCTTT
TRBJ1-4,.,TRBV10-3,.,CAISESASTNEKLFF,TGTGCCATCAGTGAGTCAGCCTCAACTAATGAAAAACTGTTTTTT
TRBJ1-3,.,TRBV25-1,.,CASSESPGQSSGNTIYF,TGTGCCAGCAGTGAATCCCCGGGCCAGAGCTCTGGAAACACCATATATTTT
TRBJ2-5,.,TRBV11-2,.,CASSHLGGTYQETQYF,TGTGCCAGCAGCCATTTGGGGGGCACGTACCAAGAGACCCAGTACTTC
TRBJ1-4,.,TRBV7-2,.,CASSRDSLNEKLFF,TGTGCCAGCAGCCGAGACAGCTTGAATGAAAAACTGTTTTTT
TRBJ1-2,.,TRBV7-2,.,CASSLGRSGYTF,TGTGCCAGCAGCTTAGGCCGAAGTGGCTACACCTTC
TRBJ2-7,.,TRBV14,TRBD1,CASSQGGQSYEQYF,TGTGCCAGCAGCCAAGGGGGACAGAGCTACGAGCAGTACTTC
TRBJ2-3,.,TRBV6-5,.,CASSRQNTDTQYF,TGTGCCAGCAGCCGCCAAAATACAGATACGCAGTATTTT
TRBJ1-5,.,TRBV5-5,.,CASSLTDHNQPQHF,TGTGCCAGCAGCTTGACAGACCACAATCAGCCCCAGCATTTT
TRBJ1-5,.,TRBV27,.,CASSLPGQPQHF,TGTGCCAGCAGTTTGCCGGGTCAGCCCCAGCATTTT
TRBJ1-3,.,TRBV7-9,TRBD1,CASSSRQDREYSGNTIYF,TGTGCCAGCAGTTCGAGGCAGGACAGGGAATACTCTGGAAACACCATATATTTT